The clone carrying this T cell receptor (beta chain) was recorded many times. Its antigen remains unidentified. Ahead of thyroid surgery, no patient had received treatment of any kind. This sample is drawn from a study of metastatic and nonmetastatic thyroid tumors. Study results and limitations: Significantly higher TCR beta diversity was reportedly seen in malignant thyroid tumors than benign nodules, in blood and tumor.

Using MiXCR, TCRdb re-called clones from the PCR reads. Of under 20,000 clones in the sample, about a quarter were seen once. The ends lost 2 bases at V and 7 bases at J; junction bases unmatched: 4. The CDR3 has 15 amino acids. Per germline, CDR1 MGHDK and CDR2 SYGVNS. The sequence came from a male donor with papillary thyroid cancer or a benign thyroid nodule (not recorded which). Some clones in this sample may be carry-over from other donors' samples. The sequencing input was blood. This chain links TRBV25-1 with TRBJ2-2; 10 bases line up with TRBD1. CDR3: CASSERQGAGGELFF. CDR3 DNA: TGTGCCAGCAGTGAACGACAGGGGGCGGGCGGGGAGCTGTTTTTT. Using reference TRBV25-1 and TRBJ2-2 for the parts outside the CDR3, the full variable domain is EADIYQTPRYLVIGTGKKITLECSQTMGHDKMYWYQQDPGMELHLIHYSYGVNSTEKGDLSSESTVSRIRTEHFPLTLESARPSHTSQYLCASSERQGAGGELFFGEGSRLTVL.